These T cell receptor beta chains were read from a single sample in a study of T-cell reconstitution after alpha-beta-depleted transplantation in children. Each CDR3 protein is one row after TCRdb ran MiXCR on the PCR reads. Of roughly 120,000 distinct CDR3 sequences in the sample, approximately 10% were seen once. Here the sequenced sample was PBMCs, taken before TCRalphabeta/CD19-depleted stem cell transplant. The source is a boy aged 2-15 years with acute lymphoblastic leukemia, due to receive a stem cell transplant. CDR3s include the opening cysteine and the closing phenylalanine or tryptophan. Fields, in order: clone size, J gene, V gene, D gene, CDR3 DNA, CDR3 protein. D genes are given only for firm matches. Expanded clones get a size class; other rows say once, few or many, or leave the size out.

abundance: .
j_gene: TRBJ2-2
v_gene: TRBV2
d_gene: .
CDR3nt: TGTGCCAGCAGCGTACAGGGACCCACCGGGGAGCTGTTTTTT
CDR3aa: CASSVQGPTGELFF

abundance: few
j_gene: TRBJ1-1
v_gene: TRBV5-6
d_gene: TRBD1
CDR3nt: TGTGCCAGCAGCCAGACACAGGGGCACCACACTGAAGCTTTCTTT
CDR3aa: CASSQTQGHHTEAFF

abundance: few
j_gene: TRBJ1-4
v_gene: TRBV30
d_gene: TRBD1
CDR3nt: TGTGCCTGGAGGAGGACAGGGGCGGGTGAAAAACTGTTTTTT
CDR3aa: CAWRRTGAGEKLFF

abundance: many
j_gene: TRBJ2-1
v_gene: TRBV12-3/TRBV12-4
d_gene: TRBD2
CDR3nt: TGTGCCAGCAGTCTCCCCCAGGGTGATAGCGGGGAGCAGTTCTTC
CDR3aa: CASSLPQGDSGEQFF

abundance: few
j_gene: TRBJ2-3
v_gene: TRBV6-6
d_gene: .
CDR3nt: TGTGCCAGCAGTTTCCCCCTCGGCGGTACGCAGTATTTT
CDR3aa: CASSFPLGGTQYF

abundance: .
j_gene: TRBJ2-3
v_gene: TRBV27
d_gene: .
CDR3nt: TGTGCCAGCAGTCCCACTTACAGGGCCACAGATACGCAGTATTTT
CDR3aa: CASSPTYRATDTQYF

abundance: many
j_gene: TRBJ1-5
v_gene: TRBV6-1
d_gene: .
CDR3nt: TGTGCCAGCAGTCCGGGGTACTCAGGGCAGCCCCAGCATTTT
CDR3aa: CASSPGYSGQPQHF

abundance: .
j_gene: TRBJ2-3
v_gene: TRBV2
d_gene: .
CDR3nt: TGTGCCAGCAGCGGTCGAGATACGCAGTATTTT
CDR3aa: CASSGRDTQYF

abundance: .
j_gene: TRBJ1-1
v_gene: TRBV6-5
d_gene: .
CDR3nt: TGTGCCAGCAGTTACCCTTATGAGGGGTACACTGAAGCTTTCTTT
CDR3aa: CASSYPYEGYTEAFF

abundance: .
j_gene: TRBJ1-2
v_gene: TRBV5-1
d_gene: .
CDR3nt: TGCGCCAGCAGCTTGATTCGCGCGACAGCCCCCCTAGGGGGCTACACCTTC
CDR3aa: CASSLIRATAPLGGYTF

abundance: .
j_gene: TRBJ2-1
v_gene: TRBV5-1
d_gene: .
CDR3nt: TGCGCCAGCAGCAGGGGGTCCAATGAGCAGTTCTTC
CDR3aa: CASSRGSNEQFF

abundance: few
j_gene: TRBJ2-7
v_gene: TRBV4-1
d_gene: TRBD2
CDR3nt: TGCGCCAGCAGTTGGCGGGAGGGGCGCGAGCAGTACTTC
CDR3aa: CASSWREGREQYF

abundance: many
j_gene: TRBJ2-4
v_gene: TRBV6-5
d_gene: TRBD1
CDR3nt: TGTGCCAGCAGTTCCCGTGACAGGGGACAAAACATTCAGTACTTC
CDR3aa: CASSSRDRGQNIQYF

abundance: many
j_gene: TRBJ2-3
v_gene: TRBV6-4
d_gene: TRBD1
CDR3nt: TGTGCCAGCAGTGAAGCCCCTGGGACAGAGCAGTATTTT
CDR3aa: CASSEAPGTEQYF

abundance: few
j_gene: TRBJ2-1
v_gene: TRBV10-2
d_gene: .
CDR3nt: TGCGCCAGCACCGTAAGCGGGCGCTCCTACAATGAGCAGTTCTTC
CDR3aa: CASTVSGRSYNEQFF

abundance: .
j_gene: TRBJ2-7
v_gene: TRBV2
d_gene: .
CDR3nt: TGTGCCAGCCTCCAGGGGGGGCCAACTCACTACGAGCAGTACTTC
CDR3aa: CASLQGGPTHYEQYF

abundance: .
j_gene: TRBJ1-4
v_gene: TRBV7-3
d_gene: .
CDR3nt: TGTGCCAGCAGCTTAAGCGGGCCAGAAAAACTGTTTTTT
CDR3aa: CASSLSGPEKLFF

abundance: .
j_gene: TRBJ2-3
v_gene: TRBV14
d_gene: TRBD2
CDR3nt: TGTGCCAGCAGCTCCGGGACTAGCGGGAGGTGGTACACAGATACGCAGTATTTT
CDR3aa: CASSSGTSGRWYTDTQYF

abundance: many
j_gene: TRBJ1-5
v_gene: TRBV6-5
d_gene: .
CDR3nt: TGTGCCAGCAGTTCCCGGGGTCGGATGGGCAATCAGCCCCAGCATTTT
CDR3aa: CASSSRGRMGNQPQHF

abundance: .
j_gene: TRBJ1-5
v_gene: TRBV28
d_gene: TRBD1
CDR3nt: TGTGCCAGCACCATTCAAACAGGGGTGGGGCGCAATCAGCCCCAGCATTTT
CDR3aa: CASTIQTGVGRNQPQHF

abundance: .
j_gene: TRBJ1-4
v_gene: TRBV5-1
d_gene: .
CDR3nt: TGCGCCAGCAGCCTCGCGGGACTTCATAATGAAAAACTGTTTTTT
CDR3aa: CASSLAGLHNEKLFF

abundance: few
j_gene: TRBJ2-3
v_gene: TRBV7-9
d_gene: .
CDR3nt: TGTGCCAGCAGCCCTAGAAGGCAGGGCCCCAGCACAGATACGCAGTATTTT
CDR3aa: CASSPRRQGPSTDTQYF

abundance: .
j_gene: TRBJ2-2
v_gene: TRBV11-2
d_gene: TRBD1
CDR3nt: TGTGCCAGCAGCCCCAGGACAGGGGGCACCGGGGAGCTGTTTTTT
CDR3aa: CASSPRTGGTGELFF

abundance: many
j_gene: TRBJ2-1
v_gene: TRBV5-1
d_gene: TRBD2
CDR3nt: TGCGCCAGCAGCTACACCGGACTAGCGGGAGTCTACAATGAGCAGTTCTTC
CDR3aa: CASSYTGLAGVYNEQFF

abundance: few
j_gene: TRBJ1-1
v_gene: TRBV20-1
d_gene: .
CDR3nt: TGCAGTGCTGTGGGGGGAATAGGCACTGAAGCTTTCTTT
CDR3aa: CSAVGGIGTEAFF

abundance: .
j_gene: TRBJ1-5
v_gene: TRBV20-1
d_gene: TRBD1
CDR3nt: TGCAGTGCTAGGGGGGACAGGGAAAGCAATCAGCCCCAGCATTTT
CDR3aa: CSARGDRESNQPQHF

abundance: .
j_gene: TRBJ1-6
v_gene: TRBV20-1
d_gene: .
CDR3nt: TGCAGTGCTAGAGAAGACAGTCCTAGGTCACCCCTCCACTTT
CDR3aa: CSAREDSPRSPLHF

abundance: .
j_gene: TRBJ1-4
v_gene: TRBV5-6
d_gene: .
CDR3nt: TGTGCCAGCAGCTCCTGGGCCGTGGGGGGCCCTAATGAAAAACTGTTTTTT
CDR3aa: CASSSWAVGGPNEKLFF

abundance: many
j_gene: TRBJ2-1
v_gene: TRBV6-2/TRBV6-3
d_gene: TRBD2
CDR3nt: TGTGCCAGCAGTTACGCGGCGGGAGTGCCCCCCTATTACTCCTACAATGAGCAGTTCTTC
CDR3aa: CASSYAAGVPPYYSYNEQFF

abundance: .
j_gene: TRBJ2-5
v_gene: TRBV5-1
d_gene: .
CDR3nt: TGCGCCAGCAGCTTGAAGGGGGGAGGACCGCTCCGGGAGACCCAGTACTTC
CDR3aa: CASSLKGGGPLRETQYF

abundance: many
j_gene: TRBJ2-2
v_gene: TRBV3-1
d_gene: .
CDR3nt: TGTGCCAGCAGCCCGCGGACGACAGTAGCGCACACCGGGGAGCTGTTTTTT
CDR3aa: CASSPRTTVAHTGELFF

abundance: .
j_gene: TRBJ2-2
v_gene: TRBV28
d_gene: .
CDR3nt: TGTGCCAGCAGTCCCGGGGGCACCGGGGAGCTGTTTTTT
CDR3aa: CASSPGGTGELFF

abundance: .
j_gene: TRBJ2-7
v_gene: TRBV5-1
d_gene: TRBD2
CDR3nt: TGCGCCAGCAGCTTGGGACAGATCGGGTCTAGCGGGAGTCGAGTGGGGGAGCAGTACTTC
CDR3aa: CASSLGQIGSSGSRVGEQYF

abundance: .
j_gene: TRBJ2-7
v_gene: TRBV25-1
d_gene: .
CDR3nt: TGTGCCAGCGGTCTGCAGTACTTC
CDR3aa: CASGLQYF

abundance: .
j_gene: TRBJ2-3
v_gene: TRBV5-1
d_gene: .
CDR3nt: TGCGCCAGCGGGGATAGCACAGATACGCAGTATTTT
CDR3aa: CASGDSTDTQYF

abundance: .
j_gene: TRBJ1-3
v_gene: TRBV5-1
d_gene: .
CDR3nt: TGCGCCAGCAGCTACGGACCATCCGAAGGCGCCATATATTTT
CDR3aa: CASSYGPSEGAIYF

abundance: once
j_gene: TRBJ2-1
v_gene: TRBV29-1
d_gene: TRBD1
CDR3nt: TGCAGCGTTCCGGACAGGGTCCATTACAATGAGCAGTTCTTC
CDR3aa: CSVPDRVHYNEQFF

abundance: .
j_gene: TRBJ1-5
v_gene: TRBV3-1
d_gene: .
CDR3nt: TGTGCCAGCAGCCGAAGGGTTGGGGGAGGAAATCAGCCCCAGCATTTT
CDR3aa: CASSRRVGGGNQPQHF

abundance: .
j_gene: TRBJ2-2
v_gene: TRBV20-1
d_gene: .
CDR3nt: TGCAGTGCCCGTCGCGCCGGGACGGACACCGGGGAGCTGTTTTTT
CDR3aa: CSARRAGTDTGELFF

abundance: many
j_gene: TRBJ2-1
v_gene: TRBV5-6
d_gene: .
CDR3nt: TGTGCCAGCAGCTTGTTGCGGCTCAACACCTACAATGAGCAGTTCTTC
CDR3aa: CASSLLRLNTYNEQFF

abundance: many
j_gene: TRBJ2-1
v_gene: TRBV5-1
d_gene: TRBD2
CDR3nt: TGCGCCAGCAGCGCCGGTTCGGGACTAGCGGGAGTACGTGAGCAGTTCTTC
CDR3aa: CASSAGSGLAGVREQFF

abundance: few
j_gene: TRBJ2-3
v_gene: TRBV6-5
d_gene: .
CDR3nt: TGTGCCAGCAGTTACTCGAGGAAAGGGGATACGCAGTATTTT
CDR3aa: CASSYSRKGDTQYF

abundance: few
j_gene: TRBJ2-7
v_gene: TRBV7-9
d_gene: .
CDR3nt: TGTGCCAGCAGCGCCCAGGGATCCTACGAGCAGTACTTC
CDR3aa: CASSAQGSYEQYF

abundance: .
j_gene: TRBJ1-1
v_gene: TRBV5-1
d_gene: TRBD1
CDR3nt: TGCGCCAGCAGCTTTGCAGGGGGCGTACAGAACACTGAAGCTTTCTTT
CDR3aa: CASSFAGGVQNTEAFF

abundance: .
j_gene: TRBJ1-1
v_gene: TRBV5-1
d_gene: TRBD1
CDR3nt: TGCGCCAGCAGCATACGGGACAGTGGGGGAGCTTTCTTT
CDR3aa: CASSIRDSGGAFF

abundance: many
j_gene: TRBJ2-7
v_gene: TRBV7-2
d_gene: .
CDR3nt: TGTGCCAGCAGCTCGGGGAATTCTTACGAGCAGTACTTC
CDR3aa: CASSSGNSYEQYF

abundance: .
j_gene: TRBJ2-2
v_gene: TRBV11-3
d_gene: TRBD2
CDR3nt: TGTGCCAGCAGCTTAGCTAGCGGCGCGAACACCGGGGAGCTGTTTTTT
CDR3aa: CASSLASGANTGELFF

abundance: few
j_gene: TRBJ2-1
v_gene: TRBV12-3/TRBV12-4
d_gene: .
CDR3nt: TGTGCCAGCAGTGGGGACTCACGCAATGAGCAGTTCTTC
CDR3aa: CASSGDSRNEQFF

abundance: many
j_gene: TRBJ2-7
v_gene: TRBV20-1
d_gene: TRBD1
CDR3nt: TGCAGTGCTCTGGCCGGGACAGTCACCTACGAGCAGTACTTC
CDR3aa: CSALAGTVTYEQYF